This record concerns one TCR beta chain sequence. The authors amplified TCR beta CDR3 regions, and they did so from RNA transcripts for repertoire sequencing. Second-round multiplex PCR came after a first-round RT-PCR that employed HTBI primers. TCRdb reprocessed the multiplex PCR reads via MiXCR and lists one record per CDR3 protein. This sample yields 500,000 to 700,000 distinct CDR3 sequences, of which 22% are seen a single time; approximately 6.9% belongs to the top ten. The data derive from a study of Graves' ophthalmopathy and Graves' hyperthyroidism. Trimming shortened V by 6 bases and J by 0 bases, and 15 bases separated the two germline ends. This CDR3 is built from 15 residues.

Input material: peripheral blood. The receptor was isolated from a woman aged 18-29 years with stable Graves' hyperthyroidism. Some clones in this sample may be carry-over from other donors' samples. V gene TRBV12-3 or TRBV12-4 combines with J gene TRBJ2-7; a possible D gene is TRBD1 (6 bases). CDR3: CASSPQGSVSYEQYF. The DNA for the CDR3 is TGTGCCAGCAGCCCCCAGGGGTCAGTCTCCTACGAGCAGTACTTC.